This T cell receptor (beta chain) was retrieved from a study of regulatory T cells in long-lasting Graves disease. Study-level findings and limits: Only a small sample size was used, which may have cut accuracy. Fewer public clonotypes were shared by new patients (966) than by persistent patients (2,741).

Arm-PCR with iRepertoire HTBI primers amplified the CDR3 regions for these TCR beta libraries. Each CDR3 protein gets one entry after TCRdb re-called the multiplex PCR reads with MiXCR. In the table there are hundreds of thousands of distinct CDR3 sequences, about 13% of which are singletons. The sample holds many counts of this clonotype. Its cognate antigen is unknown. The CDR3 is 15 residues long. CDR1 and CDR2 from the germline V gene are SGHRS and YFSETQ. V lost 5 bases to trimming and J lost 1 base, with 16 bases between them. The time point here: newly diagnosed GD, antithyroid drugs for less than 3 months. PBMCs provided the RNA from which the TCR library was made. It was an endocrinology department in Xi'an, China, that provided the patients. This same sample was also taken into another study, of T cells in Graves' hyperthyroidism and ophthalmopathy. That work contributes: Thyroid ultrasound, orbital computed tomography, clinical symptoms, and serum thyroxine and TRAb underpinned diagnoses.

This TCR came from a man in his thirties or forties with Graves disease. The rearrangement joins TRBV5-1 to TRBJ2-7; the D gene is possibly TRBD2 (6 bases). The specimen was peripheral blood mononuclear cells (PBMCs), collected at new diagnosis, from a patient treated with antithyroid drugs. CDR3 in amino acids: CASRVYGGNSYEQYF. The CDR3 DNA is TGCGCCAGCAGGGTCTACGGCGGGAATTCCTACGAGCAGTACTTC.